The present T cell receptor (beta chain) was sequenced within a study of early T cells in non-severe SARS-CoV-2 infection. Researchers tagged individual cDNA molecules with unique molecular identifiers. TCRdb reprocessed the 5' RACE reads via MiXCR and lists one record per CDR3 protein. Among fewer than 120,000 distinct CDR3 sequences, approximately 12% were seen once, and the ten largest hold about 4%. There are a few counts of this clonotype. The sample here was whole blood, taken at baseline. The sequence derives from an adult who was a healthcare worker with PCR-confirmed SARS-CoV-2 infection or an uninfected control (not recorded which).

The CDR3 is CASSSRDRGPSTEAFF. CDR3 sequence (DNA): TGTGCCAGCAGTTCCCGGGACAGGGGGCCCTCCACTGAAGCTTTCTTT. The V gene is TRBV27, the J gene TRBJ1-1, with 12 bases matching TRBD1. Germline lookup yields CDR1 MNHEY and CDR2 SMNVEV (reference sequence). The trim removed 4 bases at V and 4 bases at J, leaving 7 bases unmatched. The CDR3 covers 16 residues.